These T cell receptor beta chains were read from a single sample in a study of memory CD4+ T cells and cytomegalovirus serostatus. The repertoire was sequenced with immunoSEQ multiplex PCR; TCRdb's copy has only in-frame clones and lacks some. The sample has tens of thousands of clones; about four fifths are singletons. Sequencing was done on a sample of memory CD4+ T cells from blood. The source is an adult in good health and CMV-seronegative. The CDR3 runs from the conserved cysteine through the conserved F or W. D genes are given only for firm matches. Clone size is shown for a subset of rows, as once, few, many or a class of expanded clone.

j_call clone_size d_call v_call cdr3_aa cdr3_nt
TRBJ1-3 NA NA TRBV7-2 CASSLAYGNTIYF TGTGCCAGCAGCTTAGCATACGGAAACACCATATATTTT
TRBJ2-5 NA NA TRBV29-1 CSVERLEETQYF TGCAGCGTTGAAAGGTTAGAAGAGACCCAGTACTTC
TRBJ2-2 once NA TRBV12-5 CASRKGYTGELFF TGTGCTAGTCGTAAGGGGTACACCGGGGAGCTGTTTTTT
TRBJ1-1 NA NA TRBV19 CASSRWDRHLNTEAFF TGTGCCAGTAGTAGGTGGGACCGACACTTGAACACTGAAGCTTTCTTT
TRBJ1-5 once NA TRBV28 CASSLGQGSQPQHF TGTGCCAGCAGTTTGGGGCAGGGAAGTCAGCCCCAGCATTTT
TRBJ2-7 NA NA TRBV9 CASSSSGWNEQYF TGTGCCAGCAGCTCTTCCGGTTGGAACGAGCAGTACTTC
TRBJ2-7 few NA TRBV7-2 CASSEKYEQYF TGTGCCAGCAGCGAAAAGTACGAGCAGTACTTC
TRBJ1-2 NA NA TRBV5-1 CASSLGSGDGSYGYTF TGCGCCAGCAGCTTGGGTTCAGGGGATGGGTCCTATGGCTACACCTTC
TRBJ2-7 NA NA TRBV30 CACDGASYEQYF TGTGCCTGTGACGGGGCATCCTACGAGCAGTACTTC
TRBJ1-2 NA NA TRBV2 CASIRIGGEVNGYTF TGTGCCAGCATCCGAATCGGGGGCGAAGTGAATGGCTACACCTTC
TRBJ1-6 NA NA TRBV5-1 CASRRGGDHNSPLHF TGCGCCAGCAGACGGGGAGGGGACCATAATTCACCCCTCCACTTT
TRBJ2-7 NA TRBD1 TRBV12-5 CASGLGTGVGEQYF TGTGCTAGTGGTTTGGGAACAGGGGTCGGCGAGCAGTACTTC
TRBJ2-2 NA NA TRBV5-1 CASSLAGTTGELFF TGCGCCAGCAGCTTGGCGGGGACCACCGGGGAGCTGTTTTTT
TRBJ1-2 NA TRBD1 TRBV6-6 CASSYSGDRANGYTF TGTGCCAGCAGTTACTCGGGGGACAGGGCTAATGGCTACACCTTC
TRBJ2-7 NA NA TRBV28 CASKQASYEQYF TGTGCCAGCAAACAGGCATCCTACGAGCAGTACTTC
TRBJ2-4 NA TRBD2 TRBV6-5 CASSNLGGAKNIQYF TGTGCCAGCAGTAACCTCGGGGGGGCCAAAAACATTCAGTACTTC
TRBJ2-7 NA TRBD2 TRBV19 CASRGLAANEQYF TGTGCCAGTAGGGGACTAGCGGCCAACGAGCAGTACTTC
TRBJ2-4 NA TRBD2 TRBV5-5 CASSRGQGGAKNIQYF TGTGCCAGCAGCCGAGGTCAGGGAGGGGCCAAAAACATTCAGTACTTC
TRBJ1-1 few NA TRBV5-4 CASSLARANTEAFF TGTGCCAGCAGCTTGGCCCGAGCGAACACTGAAGCTTTCTTT
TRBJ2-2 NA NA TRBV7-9 CASSVPGLTGELFF TGTGCCAGCAGCGTACCGGGACTGACCGGGGAGCTGTTTTTT
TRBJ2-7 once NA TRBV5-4 CASSYAGGALPYEQYF TGTGCCAGCAGCTATGCGGGCGGAGCACTCCCCTACGAGCAGTACTTC
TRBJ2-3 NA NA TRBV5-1 CASTRGATDTQYF TGCGCCAGTACACGGGGGGCCACAGATACGCAGTATTTT
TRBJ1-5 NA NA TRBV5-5 CASSLNNQPQHF TGTGCCAGCAGCTTGAATAATCAGCCCCAGCATTTT
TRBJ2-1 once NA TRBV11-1 CASSPTGPGKFF TGTGCCAGCAGCCCTACTGGGCCTGGGAAATTCTTC
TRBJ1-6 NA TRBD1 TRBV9 CASSVDPGGSRSPLHF TGTGCCAGCAGCGTAGATCCAGGGGGCTCGAGGTCACCCCTCCACTTT
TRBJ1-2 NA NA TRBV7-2 CASSLAQGPGYGYTF TGTGCCAGCAGCTTAGCCCAGGGTCCGGGCTATGGCTACACCTTC
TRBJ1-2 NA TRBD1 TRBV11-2 CASSALGGQATRGYTF TGTGCCAGCAGCGCCCTGGGGGGACAGGCTACACGCGGCTACACCTTC
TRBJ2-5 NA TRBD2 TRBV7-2 CASSLMGGGGSQYF TGTGCCAGCAGCTTAATGGGTGGCGGGGGGTCCCAGTACTTC
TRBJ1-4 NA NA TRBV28 CASSGGRGPTNEKLFF TGTGCCAGCAGCGGGGGTCGGGGACCAACTAATGAAAAACTGTTTTTT
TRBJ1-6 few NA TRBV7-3 CASSLAETVSSYNSPLHF TGTGCCAGCAGCTTAGCAGAGACCGTAAGCTCCTATAATTCACCCCTCCACTTT
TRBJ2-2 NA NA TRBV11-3 CASSFRDSNTGELFF TGTGCCAGCAGCTTCCGGGACTCAAACACCGGGGAGCTGTTTTTT
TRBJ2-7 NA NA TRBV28 CASSFTGFYEQYF TGTGCCAGCAGTTTTACAGGGTTTTACGAGCAGTACTTC